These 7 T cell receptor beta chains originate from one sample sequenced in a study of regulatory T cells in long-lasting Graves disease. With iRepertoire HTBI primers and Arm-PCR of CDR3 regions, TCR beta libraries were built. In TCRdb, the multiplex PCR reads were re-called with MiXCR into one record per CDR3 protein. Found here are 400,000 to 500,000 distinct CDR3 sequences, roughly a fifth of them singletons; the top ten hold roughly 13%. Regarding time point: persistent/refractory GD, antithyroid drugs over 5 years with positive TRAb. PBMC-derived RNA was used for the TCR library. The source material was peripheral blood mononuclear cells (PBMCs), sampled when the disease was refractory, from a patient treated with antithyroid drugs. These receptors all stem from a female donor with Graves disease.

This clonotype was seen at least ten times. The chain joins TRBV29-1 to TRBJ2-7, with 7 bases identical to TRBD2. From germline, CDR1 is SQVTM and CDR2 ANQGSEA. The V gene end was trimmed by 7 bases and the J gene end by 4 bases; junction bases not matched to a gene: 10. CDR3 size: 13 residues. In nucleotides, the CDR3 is TGCAGCGCCGGGGGAGGGTATCCGTACGAGCAGTACTTC. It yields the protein CSAGGGYPYEQYF.

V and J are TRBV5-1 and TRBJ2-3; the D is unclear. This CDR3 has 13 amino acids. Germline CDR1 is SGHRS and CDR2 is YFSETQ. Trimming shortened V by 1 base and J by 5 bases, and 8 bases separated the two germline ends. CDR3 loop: CASSLIHLDTQYF. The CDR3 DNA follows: TGCGCCAGCAGCTTGATCCACCTAGATACGCAGTATTTT.

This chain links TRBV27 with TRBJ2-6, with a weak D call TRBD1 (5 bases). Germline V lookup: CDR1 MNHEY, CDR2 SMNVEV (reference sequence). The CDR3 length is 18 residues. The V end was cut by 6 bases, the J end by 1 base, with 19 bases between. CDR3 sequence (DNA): TGTGCCAGCAGCCAAGGGGTTGGATCTAAGTCTGGGGCCAACGTCCTGACTTTC. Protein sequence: CASSQGVGSKSGANVLTF.

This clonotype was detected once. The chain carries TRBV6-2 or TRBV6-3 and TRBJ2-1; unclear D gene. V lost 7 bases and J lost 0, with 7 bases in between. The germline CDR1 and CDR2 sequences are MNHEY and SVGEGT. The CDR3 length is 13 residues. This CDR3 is CASIVPSYNEQFF. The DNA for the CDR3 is TGTGCCAGCATAGTCCCCTCCTACAATGAGCAGTTCTTC.

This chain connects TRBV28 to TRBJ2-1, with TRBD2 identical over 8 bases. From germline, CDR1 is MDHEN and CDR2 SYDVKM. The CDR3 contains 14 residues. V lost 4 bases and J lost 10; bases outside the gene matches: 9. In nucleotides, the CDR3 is TGTGCCAGCAGTTCCGGAAATAGCGGGAAGGAGCAGTTCTTC. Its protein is CASSSGNSGKEQFF.

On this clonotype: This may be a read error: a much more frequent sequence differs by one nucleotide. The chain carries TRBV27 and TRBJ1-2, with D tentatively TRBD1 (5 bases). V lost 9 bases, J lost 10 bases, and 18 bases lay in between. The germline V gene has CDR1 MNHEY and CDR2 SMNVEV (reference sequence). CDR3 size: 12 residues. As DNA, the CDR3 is TGTGCCAGTTCACAGGATGCCTTGGACTACACCTTC. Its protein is CASSQDALDYTF.

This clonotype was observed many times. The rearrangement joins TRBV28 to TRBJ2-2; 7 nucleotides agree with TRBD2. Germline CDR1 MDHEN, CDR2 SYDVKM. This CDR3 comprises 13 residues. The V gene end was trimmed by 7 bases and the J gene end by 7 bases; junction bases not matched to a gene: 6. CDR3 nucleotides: TGTGCCAGCACCCCGCGGGGGATCGGGGAGCTGTTTTTT. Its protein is CASTPRGIGELFF.